This T cell receptor (beta chain) was recorded in a study of T cell responses to AZD1222 COVID-19 vaccine. Study-wide background: Doses given second, at about 4 or about 12 weeks, were pooled. The study, taken as a whole, reports: Clonal diversity was possibly underestimated; the donors were predominantly white British and more often female. Regions 160-218 and 743-854 dominated among vaccine-associated CD4 TCRs spanning spike.

Of note for this clone: The antigen is not known.

After removal of 0 bases from V and 8 bases from J, the junction contained 6 bases not matched to a gene. This CDR3 region has 15 residues. Germline-derived CDR1 and CDR2 are MGHRA and YSYEKL. Assay used: immunoSEQ multiplex PCR; TCRdb lists only in-frame clones, some missing. The table shows around 110,000 clones, with around 89% occurring only once. The sample consisted of peripheral blood, taken on day 0 of AZD1222 vaccination. V is TRBV4-1 and J is TRBJ2-2, with 7 bases lining up with TRBD1. This TCR was sampled from an adult in good health. CDR3 protein: CASSQDDQGEGELFF. For the CDR3, the DNA is TGCGCCAGCAGCCAAGATGACCAGGGGGAGGGGGAGCTGTTTTTT.